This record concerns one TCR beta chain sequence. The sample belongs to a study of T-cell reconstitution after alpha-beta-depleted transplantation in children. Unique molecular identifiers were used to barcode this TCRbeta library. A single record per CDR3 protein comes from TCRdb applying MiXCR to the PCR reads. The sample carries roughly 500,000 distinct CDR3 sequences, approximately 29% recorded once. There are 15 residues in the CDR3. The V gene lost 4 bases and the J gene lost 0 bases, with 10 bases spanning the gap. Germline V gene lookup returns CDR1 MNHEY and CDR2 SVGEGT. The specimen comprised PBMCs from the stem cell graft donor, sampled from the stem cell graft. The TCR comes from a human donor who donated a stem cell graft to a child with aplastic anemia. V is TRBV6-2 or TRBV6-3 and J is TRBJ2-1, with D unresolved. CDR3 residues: CASSSGLPSYNEQFF. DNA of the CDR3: TGTGCCAGCAGTTCTGGGCTACCCTCCTACAATGAGCAGTTCTTC.